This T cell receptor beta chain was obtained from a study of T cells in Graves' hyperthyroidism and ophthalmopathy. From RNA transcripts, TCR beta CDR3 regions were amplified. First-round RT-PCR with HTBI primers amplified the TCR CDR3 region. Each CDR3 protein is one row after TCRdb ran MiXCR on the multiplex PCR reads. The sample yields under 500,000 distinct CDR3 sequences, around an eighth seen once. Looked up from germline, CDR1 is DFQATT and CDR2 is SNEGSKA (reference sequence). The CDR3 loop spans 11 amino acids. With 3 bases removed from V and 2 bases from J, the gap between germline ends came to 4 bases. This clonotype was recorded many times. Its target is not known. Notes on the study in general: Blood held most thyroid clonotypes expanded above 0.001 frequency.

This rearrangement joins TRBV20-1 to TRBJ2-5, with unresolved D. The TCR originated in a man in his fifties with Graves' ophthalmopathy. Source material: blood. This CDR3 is CSARGQETQYF. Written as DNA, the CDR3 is TGCAGTGCTAGGGGACAAGAGACCCAGTACTTC.